This T cell receptor beta chain was identified in a study of T cell clonality in common variable immunodeficiency. The protocol was immunoSEQ multiplex PCR, while the TCRdb copy is restricted to in-frame clones and leaves out a portion. This sample comprises about 39,000 clones, none seen once only. This clone showed up many times. Sequencing used peripheral blood mononuclear cells. The source is a person aged 18 to 75 in good health.

The CDR3 reads CSAGQVNTEAFF. CDR3 DNA, as far as it was read: TGCAGTGCTGGACAGGTGAACACTGAA. The chain couples TRBV20-1 to TRBJ1-1, with 7 bases identical to TRBD1. The read ends 3 residues shy of where the CDR3 ends; the end is completed using the germline J gene. V shed 5 bases, J shed 0 bases, and the junction held 0 bases outside the gene matches. This CDR3 region has 12 residues. Germline V CDR1 and CDR2: DFQATT, SNEGSKA (reference sequence).